The clone carrying this T cell receptor (beta chain) was recorded many times. Its antigen is currently unknown. This CDR3 spans 14 amino acids. Trimming pared 6 bases from V and 0 bases from J, leaving 12 bases between. The germline gives CDR1 MNHNS, CDR2 SASEGT. As the template, RNA transcripts were used to amplify TCR beta CDR3 regions. Following a first-round RT-PCR that used HTBI primers, a second-round multiplex PCR was carried out. TCRdb itself ran the multiplex PCR reads through MiXCR, one entry per CDR3 protein. The sample lists roughly 610,000 distinct CDR3 sequences; 20% to 25% were seen once. This specimen belongs to a study of Graves' ophthalmopathy and Graves' hyperthyroidism. Absence of ophthalmopathy within 18 months of follow-up defined stable hyperthyroidism. Enrolled hyperthyroidism patients had a new diagnosis, a duration under 2 months, and an age of 18 to 65. No donor had other autoimmune disease, uncontrolled infection, pregnancy or lactation.

Study-wide results and caveats: Using 13 signatures, a model distinguished ophthalmopathy from stable hyperthyroidism, reaching around 88% sensitivity and approximately 84% specificity.

This rearrangement joins TRBV6-1 to TRBJ2-7; D is unresolved. This clonotype was sampled from a woman aged 18-29 years with stable Graves' hyperthyroidism. Some clones in this sample may be carry-over from other donors' samples. Sequences were obtained from peripheral blood. The chain's CDR3 is CASRDEASSYEQYF. CDR3 nucleotide sequence: TGTGCCAGCAGAGACGAGGCGTCCTCCTACGAGCAGTACTTC.